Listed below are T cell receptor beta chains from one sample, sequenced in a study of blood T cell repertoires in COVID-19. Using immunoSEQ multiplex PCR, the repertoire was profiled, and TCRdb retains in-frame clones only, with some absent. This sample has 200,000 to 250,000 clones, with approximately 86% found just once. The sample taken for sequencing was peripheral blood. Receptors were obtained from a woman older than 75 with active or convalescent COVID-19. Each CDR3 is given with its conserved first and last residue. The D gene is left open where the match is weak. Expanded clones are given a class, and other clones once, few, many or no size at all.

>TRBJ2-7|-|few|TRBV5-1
TGCGCCAGCAGCCCCAGGCCCGCTTACGAGCAGTACTTC
CASSPRPAYEQYF
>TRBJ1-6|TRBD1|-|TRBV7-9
TGTGCCAGCAGCTTTGACAGGGGCGTTAATTCACCCCTCCACTTT
CASSFDRGVNSPLHF
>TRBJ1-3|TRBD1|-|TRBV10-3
TGTGCCATCAGTGTTGGGACAGGGTCAGGAAACACCATATATTTT
CAISVGTGSGNTIYF
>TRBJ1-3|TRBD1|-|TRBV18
TGTGCCAGCTCACCACCGGGGACAGTAAACTCTGGAAACACCATATATTTT
CASSPPGTVNSGNTIYF
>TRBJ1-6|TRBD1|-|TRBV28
TGTGCCAGCAGTGTCAGGGGGCAGTTTGTCTCACCCCTCCACTTT
CASSVRGQFVSPLHF
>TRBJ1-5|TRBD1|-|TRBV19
TGTGCCAGTAGTATGAGGGACAGGGGGACCCATAGCAATCAGCCCCAGCATTTT
CASSMRDRGTHSNQPQHF
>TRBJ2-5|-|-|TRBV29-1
TGCAGCGTTGAAGCACCTTCCAGGGAAGAGACCCAGTACTTC
CSVEAPSREETQYF
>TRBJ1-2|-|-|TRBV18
TGTGCCAGCTCCCGACAGGACGGCTACACCTTC
CASSRQDGYTF
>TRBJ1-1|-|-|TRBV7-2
TGTGCCAGCAGCTTAAGAAAAGGGGGCACTGAAGCTTTCTTT
CASSLRKGGTEAFF
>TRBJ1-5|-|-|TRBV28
TGTGCCAGCAGGGGTCAGGGTACTCAGCCCCAGCATTTT
CASRGQGTQPQHF
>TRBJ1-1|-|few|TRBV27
TGTGCCAGCACCCCGAACAGGGAAGGGCGGAGGGCTTTCTTT
CASTPNREGRRAFF
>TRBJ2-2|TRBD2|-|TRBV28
TGTGCCAGCACCTTGGGACTAGCGGGGTCCGGGGAGCTGTTTTTT
CASTLGLAGSGELFF
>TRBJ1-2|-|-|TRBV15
TGTGCCACCGGGGGGATTCTTGTCACCTTC
CATGGILVTF
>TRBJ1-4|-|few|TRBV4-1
TGCGCCAGCAGCCCCCGACGGACTTCAAATGAAAAACTGTTTTTT
CASSPRRTSNEKLFF
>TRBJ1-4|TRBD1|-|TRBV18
TGTGCCAGCTCACCATTTTTTCCGGGACAGGGGGACGAAAAACTGTTTTTT
CASSPFFPGQGDEKLFF
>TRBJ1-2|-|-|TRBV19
TGTGCCAGTAGTATTGGGGGGGGCCGACATCGTGGCTACACCTTC
CASSIGGGRHRGYTF
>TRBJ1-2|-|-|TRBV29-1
TGCAGCGCCGACACGACAGAAGATGGCTACACCTTC
CSADTTEDGYTF
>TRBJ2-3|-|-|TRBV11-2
TGTGCCAGCAGCTTAGTCAGGGGTGATACGCAGTATTTT
CASSLVRGDTQYF
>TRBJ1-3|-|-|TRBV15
TGTGCCACCAGCAGAGAAAAGGGGCTGGGAAACACCATATATTTT
CATSREKGLGNTIYF
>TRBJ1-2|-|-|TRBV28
TGTGCCAGCAGCTCAGACGGCCGGGGCTATGGCTACACCTTC
CASSSDGRGYGYTF
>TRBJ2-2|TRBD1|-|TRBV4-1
TGCGCCAGCAGCCAGGGGGACAGGGGGCCGTCCGGGGAGCTGTTTTTT
CASSQGDRGPSGELFF
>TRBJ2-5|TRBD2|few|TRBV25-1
TGTGCCAGCAGCGCTGGGACTAGCGGGAGTGGGGAGACCCAGTACTTC
CASSAGTSGSGETQYF
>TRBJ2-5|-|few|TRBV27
TGTGCCAGCAGTTTGGCGGGATGGGAGACCCAGTACTTC
CASSLAGWETQYF
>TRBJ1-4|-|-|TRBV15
TGTGCCACCAGCCTAAGACAGGCAACTAATGAAAAACTGTTTTTT
CATSLRQATNEKLFF
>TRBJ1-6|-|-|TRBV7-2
TGTGCCAGCAGACAACAGGTCGGTGGGAATTCACCCCTCCACTTT
CASRQQVGGNSPLHF
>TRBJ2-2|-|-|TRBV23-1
TGCGCCAGCAGTCAAAAATCCAGGGGGGAAACCGGGGAGCTGTTTTTT
CASSQKSRGETGELFF
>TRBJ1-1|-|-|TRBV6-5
TGTGCCAGCAGTTACACTGACACTTCCACTGAAGCTTTCTTT
CASSYTDTSTEAFF
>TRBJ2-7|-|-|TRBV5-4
TGTGCCAGCAGCCTACAGAAGCTGAGCGAGCAGTACTTC
CASSLQKLSEQYF
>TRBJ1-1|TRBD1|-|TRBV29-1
TGCAGCGTTGAAGCGGGGGCAGGGGGCGAGAGGGCTTTCTTT
CSVEAGAGGERAFF
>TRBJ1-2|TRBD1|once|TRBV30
TGTGCCTGGAGCTCCACAGGGGGCGGCTATGGCTACACCTTC
CAWSSTGGGYGYTF
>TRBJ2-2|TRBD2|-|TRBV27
TGTGCCAGCAGTTTAGGCGGGAGTGTCACCGGGGAGCTGTTTTTT
CASSLGGSVTGELFF